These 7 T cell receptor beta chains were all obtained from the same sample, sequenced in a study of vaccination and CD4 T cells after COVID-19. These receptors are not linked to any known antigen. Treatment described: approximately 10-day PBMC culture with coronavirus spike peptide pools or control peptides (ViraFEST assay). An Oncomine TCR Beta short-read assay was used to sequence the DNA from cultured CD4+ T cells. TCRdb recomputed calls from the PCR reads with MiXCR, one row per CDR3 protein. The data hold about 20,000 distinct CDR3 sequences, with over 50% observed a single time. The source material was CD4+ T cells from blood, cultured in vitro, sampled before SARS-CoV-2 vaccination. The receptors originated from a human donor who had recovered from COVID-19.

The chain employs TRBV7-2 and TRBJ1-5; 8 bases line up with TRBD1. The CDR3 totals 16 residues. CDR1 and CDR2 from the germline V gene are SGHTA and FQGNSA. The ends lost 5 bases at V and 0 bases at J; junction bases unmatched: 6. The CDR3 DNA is TGTGCCAGCAGCATACAGGGGGTTTATAGCAATCAGCCCCAGCATTTT. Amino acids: CASSIQGVYSNQPQHF.

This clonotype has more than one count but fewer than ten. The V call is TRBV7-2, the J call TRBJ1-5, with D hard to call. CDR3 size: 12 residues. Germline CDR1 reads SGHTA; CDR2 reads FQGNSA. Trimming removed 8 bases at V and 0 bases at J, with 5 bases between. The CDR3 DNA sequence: TGTGCCAGCTCCTATAGCAATCAGCCCCAGCATTTT. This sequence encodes CASSYSNQPQHF.

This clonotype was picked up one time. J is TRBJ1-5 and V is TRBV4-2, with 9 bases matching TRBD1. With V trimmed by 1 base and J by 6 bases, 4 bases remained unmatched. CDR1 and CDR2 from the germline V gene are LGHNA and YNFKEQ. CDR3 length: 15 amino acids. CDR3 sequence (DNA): TGTGCCAGCAGCCAAGGCGACAGGGGGGTTCAGCCCCAGCATTTT. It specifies CASSQGDRGVQPQHF.

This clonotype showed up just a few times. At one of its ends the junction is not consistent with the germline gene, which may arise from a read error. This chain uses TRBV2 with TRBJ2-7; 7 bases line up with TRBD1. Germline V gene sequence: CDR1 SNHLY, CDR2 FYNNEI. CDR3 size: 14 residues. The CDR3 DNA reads TGTGCCTGCAAACCTGGGACAGCGGTTTACGCGCAGTACTTC. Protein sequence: CACKPGTAVYAQYF.

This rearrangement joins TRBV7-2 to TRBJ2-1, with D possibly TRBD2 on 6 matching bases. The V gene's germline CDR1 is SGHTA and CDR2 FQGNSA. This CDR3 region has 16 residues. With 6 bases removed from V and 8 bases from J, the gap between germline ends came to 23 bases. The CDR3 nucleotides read TGTGCCAGCAGGCCCTTCCTAGCGCATGGGACCGATGAGCAGTTCTTC. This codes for CASRPFLAHGTDEQFF.

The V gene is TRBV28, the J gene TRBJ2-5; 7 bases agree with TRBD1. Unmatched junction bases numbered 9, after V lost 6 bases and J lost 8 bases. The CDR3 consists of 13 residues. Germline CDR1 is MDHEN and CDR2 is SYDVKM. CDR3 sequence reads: CASSPRQGYTQYF. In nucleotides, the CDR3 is TGTGCCAGCAGCCCCAGACAGGGTTATACCCAGTACTTC.

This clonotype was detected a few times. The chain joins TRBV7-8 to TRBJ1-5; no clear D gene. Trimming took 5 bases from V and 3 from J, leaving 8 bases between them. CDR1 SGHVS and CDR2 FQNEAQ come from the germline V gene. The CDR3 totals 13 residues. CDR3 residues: CASSTRTNQPQHF. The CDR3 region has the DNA TGTGCCAGCAGCACCAGGACCAATCAGCCCCAGCATTTT. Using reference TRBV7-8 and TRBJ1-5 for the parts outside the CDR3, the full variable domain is GAGVSQSPRYKVAKRGQDVALRCDPISGHVSLFWYQQALGQGPEFLTYFQNEAQLDKSGLPSDRFFAERPEGSVSTLKIQRTQQEDSAVYLCASSTRTNQPQHFGDGTRLSIL.